This T cell receptor (beta chain) is drawn from a study of beta chain features in type 1 diabetes. As every portion of the isolated RNA was reverse transcribed, the sequencing read expressed TCRB transcripts. Average read counts of stem cell-like memory T cell samples were some 990,000. The data were produced by immunoSEQ multiplex PCR, yet TCRdb's version contains in-frame clones alone and is incomplete. The profile shows tens of thousands of clones, roughly 30% of them singletons. Study-level results: For Type 1 diabetes patients, all four CD4+ subsets carried TCRB CDR3s that were moderately but significantly shorter. Shorter templates might be favored by PCR, and equally so in patients and in controls. Type 1 diabetes patients had VDJ junctions that carried fewer insertions and more deletions.

On this clone itself: Its target is unknown.

Germline values: CDR1 GTSNPN, CDR2 SVGIG (reference sequence). CDR3 size: 15 residues. J was trimmed by 2 bases and V by 0 bases; bases with no gene match: 2. The chain is built from TRBV30 and TRBJ1-5; TRBD1 aligns across 9 bases. Specimen: stem cell memory CD4+ T cells from blood. This TCR came from a young woman in good health. The DNA for the CDR3 is TGTGCCTGGAGTGTGGGACAGGGTGGCAATCAGCCCCAGCATTTT. It specifies CAWSVGQGGNQPQHF.